The rows below give T cell receptor beta chains drawn from one sample of a study of cytomegalovirus exposure and HLA in healthy donors. Measured with immunoSEQ multiplex PCR; TCRdb has only the in-frame clones, and not every one. The table records 130,000 to 150,000 clones, 80% to 85% of them present only once. Sequencing was carried out using PBMCs. These receptor sequences come from a male donor in good health and CMV-seropositive. CDR3s include the opening cysteine and the closing phenylalanine or tryptophan. A D gene is named only where the DNA matches it firmly. Some rows mark clone size as missing; the rest say once, few, many or name a class of expanded clone.

j_gene | v_gene | abundance | d_gene | CDR3aa | CDR3nt
TRBJ1-1 | TRBV6-5 | NA | NA | CASSYDSGDNTEAFF | TGTGCCAGCAGTTACGACTCAGGGGACAACACTGAAGCTTTCTTT
TRBJ2-3 | TRBV9 | few | TRBD2 | CASSPRGTSGGAPDTQYF | TGTGCCAGCAGCCCAAGGGGTACTAGCGGGGGGGCCCCAGATACGCAGTATTTT
TRBJ2-5 | TRBV19 | NA | TRBD2 | CASRVLAGGAETQYF | TGTGCCAGTAGAGTTCTAGCGGGGGGAGCAGAGACCCAGTACTTC
TRBJ2-7 | TRBV6-5 | NA | NA | CASSFYPDSSYEQYF | TGTGCCAGCAGTTTCTACCCCGACAGTTCCTACGAGCAGTACTTC
TRBJ2-1 | TRBV18 | NA | TRBD2 | CASSPPWTSGKKPEQFF | TGTGCCAGCTCACCACCGTGGACTAGCGGGAAAAAGCCTGAGCAGTTCTTC
TRBJ1-5 | TRBV18 | NA | NA | CASSPRPKWGGNQPQHF | TGTGCCAGCTCACCACGTCCCAAGTGGGGGGGCAATCAGCCCCAGCATTTT
TRBJ2-7 | TRBV6-5 | NA | TRBD1 | CASSAPGQGVYEQYF | TGTGCCAGCAGTGCGCCGGGACAGGGGGTTTACGAGCAGTACTTC
TRBJ1-2 | TRBV28 | NA | NA | CASSSGSASFSTYGYTF | TGTGCCAGCAGTTCGGGGAGCGCATCGTTTTCGACCTATGGCTACACCTTC
TRBJ2-5 | TRBV30 | NA | NA | CAWSASGGAFSGETQYF | TGTGCCTGGAGTGCCTCTGGGGGGGCATTCTCTGGAGAGACCCAGTACTTC
TRBJ1-2 | TRBV13 | NA | TRBD1 | CASSLELGQGAYGYTF | TGTGCCAGCAGCTTAGAATTGGGGCAGGGGGCGTATGGCTACACCTTC
TRBJ2-7 | TRBV27 | NA | TRBD2 | CASSLRGSPRTSGRAKPYEQYF | TGTGCCAGCAGTTTAAGGGGTTCGCCTAGGACTAGCGGGAGGGCCAAGCCCTACGAGCAGTACTTC
TRBJ1-1 | TRBV19 | NA | TRBD1 | CASWDRGNTEAFF | TGTGCCAGTTGGGACAGGGGGAACACTGAAGCTTTCTTT
TRBJ1-2 | TRBV14 | NA | NA | CASSQAVRGGYGYTF | TGTGCCAGCAGCCAAGCAGTCAGGGGTGGATATGGCTACACCTTC
TRBJ2-1 | TRBV29-1 | NA | TRBD2 | CSVESAGGENEQFF | TGCAGCGTTGAGTCGGCGGGAGGGGAAAATGAGCAGTTCTTC
TRBJ1-1 | TRBV14 | NA | TRBD1 | CASSQDLGQREAFF | TGTGCCAGCAGCCAAGATCTGGGACAGCGTGAAGCTTTCTTT
TRBJ1-5 | TRBV28 | NA | NA | CASSPGGGGQPQHF | TGTGCCAGCAGTCCCGGGGGGGGTGGTCAGCCCCAGCATTTT
TRBJ1-2 | TRBV6-5 | NA | TRBD1 | CASKDRGQYGYTF | TGTGCCAGCAAAGACAGGGGGCAATATGGCTACACCTTC
TRBJ2-7 | TRBV6-5 | NA | TRBD2 | CASSYGLAGSEQYF | TGTGCCAGCAGTTACGGACTAGCGGGAAGCGAGCAGTACTTC
TRBJ2-5 | TRBV11-2 | NA | NA | CASSLGRAAQYF | TGTGCCAGCAGCTTAGGGCGGGCGGCCCAGTACTTC
TRBJ2-2 | TRBV9 | NA | NA | CASSPWGLNTGELFF | TGTGCCAGCAGCCCGTGGGGACTGAACACCGGGGAGCTGTTTTTT
TRBJ2-5 | TRBV30 | NA | NA | CAWSMEGGETQYF | TGTGCCTGGAGTATGGAGGGCGGAGAGACCCAGTACTTC
TRBJ2-5 | TRBV28 | NA | TRBD2 | CASKRGSGETQYF | TGTGCCAGCAAGCGCGGGAGTGGAGAGACCCAGTACTTC
TRBJ2-1 | TRBV11-3 | NA | TRBD2 | CASSLAGRGAYNEQFF | TGTGCCAGCAGCTTAGCAGGGAGGGGAGCCTACAATGAGCAGTTCTTC
TRBJ2-5 | TRBV7-9 | few | NA | CASSFLWLGGDQETQYF | NA
TRBJ2-1 | TRBV7-7 | NA | TRBD2 | CASSLGGSYNEQFF | TGTGCTAGCAGCTTAGGCGGGAGTTACAATGAGCAGTTCTTC
TRBJ2-2 | TRBV7-9 | NA | TRBD2 | CSSSLLAGGNTGELFF | TGTTCCAGCAGCTTATTAGCGGGAGGGAACACCGGGGAGCTGTTTTTT
TRBJ2-7 | TRBV7-9 | NA | TRBD1 | CASSLGDRRSYEQYF | TGTGCCAGCAGCTTAGGGGACAGGCGCTCCTACGAGCAGTACTTC
TRBJ1-5 | TRBV28 | NA | TRBD1 | CASKPGQETLPQHF | TGTGCCAGTAAGCCGGGACAGGAAACTTTGCCCCAGCATTTT
TRBJ2-7 | TRBV4-2 | NA | NA | CASSQLGTAASYEQYF | TGTGCCAGCAGCCAATTAGGTACAGCTGCCTCCTACGAGCAGTACTTC
TRBJ2-7 | TRBV28 | NA | TRBD2 | CASSLGGGGYEQYF | TGTGCCAGCAGTTTAGGCGGGGGGGGCTACGAGCAGTACTTC
TRBJ1-5 | TRBV6-6 | NA | NA | CASRPKVSRSNQPQHF | TGTGCCAGCAGGCCTAAAGTGAGCCGAAGCAATCAGCCCCAGCATTTT
TRBJ2-5 | TRBV28 | NA | TRBD2 | CASRGSGPQETQYF | TGTGCCTCAAGGGGTAGCGGGCCCCAAGAGACCCAGTACTTC
TRBJ2-2 | TRBV19 | NA | TRBD2 | CASSTEAGGLTGELFF | TGTGCCAGTAGTACGGAGGCGGGAGGTTTGACCGGGGAGCTGTTTTTT
TRBJ2-3 | TRBV10-3 | NA | TRBD2 | CATLAGGGTDTQYF | TGTGCCACCCTAGCGGGAGGGGGAACAGATACGCAGTATTTT
TRBJ2-2 | TRBV18 | NA | NA | CASSRPGTGELFF | TGTGCCAGCTCCCGACCGGGAACCGGGGAGCTGTTTTTT
TRBJ2-7 | TRBV15 | NA | NA | CATSRGGLTYEQYF | TGTGCCACCAGCAGAGGGGGACTCACCTACGAGCAGTACTTC
TRBJ2-3 | TRBV5-6 | NA | TRBD2 | CASSWPSAGADTQYF | TGTGCCAGCAGCTGGCCGAGTGCGGGAGCAGATACGCAGTATTTT
TRBJ2-7 | TRBV6-5 | few | TRBD1 | CASSPDRDPGYEQYF | TGTGCCAGCAGCCCCGACAGGGATCCAGGATACGAGCAGTACTTC
TRBJ2-7 | TRBV19 | once | NA | CASSIGHLAYEQYF | TGTGCCAGTAGTATTGGCCACCTAGCCTACGAGCAGTACTTC
TRBJ2-5 | TRBV6-6 | NA | NA | CASKDNPARGMETQYF | TGTGCCAGCAAGGACAACCCCGCAAGAGGTATGGAGACCCAGTACTTC
TRBJ2-1 | TRBV7-2 | NA | TRBD2 | CASSFLAGPSTDEQFF | TGTGCCAGCAGCTTCCTAGCGGGGCCAAGCACCGATGAGCAGTTCTTC
TRBJ1-5 | TRBV10-3 | NA | TRBD1 | CAISGDRGDQPQHF | TGTGCCATCAGTGGGGACAGGGGGGATCAGCCCCAGCATTTT
TRBJ2-2 | TRBV25-1 | NA | TRBD1 | CASSDDNRQGTGELFF | TGTGCCAGCAGTGACGATAATAGACAGGGCACCGGGGAGCTGTTTTTT
TRBJ2-5 | TRBV5-4 | NA | TRBD1 | CASSRQGAGETQYF | TGTGCCAGCAGCAGACAGGGGGCCGGAGAGACCCAGTACTTC
TRBJ1-5 | TRBV19 | NA | NA | CASQTGGGPQPQHF | TGTGCCAGCCAAACCGGGGGGGGCCCTCAGCCCCAGCATTTT
TRBJ1-5 | TRBV7-2 | NA | TRBD1 | CASSDRDRNQPQHF | TGTGCCAGCAGCGACCGGGACAGAAATCAGCCCCAGCATTTT
TRBJ2-7 | TRBV25-1 | once | NA | CASGRVARTYEQYF | TGTGCCAGCGGCCGGGTAGCGAGGACCTACGAGCAGTACTTC
TRBJ2-7 | TRBV6-6 | NA | TRBD2 | CASSYLLAGGDEQYF | TGTGCCAGCAGTTACCTCCTAGCGGGAGGTGACGAGCAGTACTTC
TRBJ2-7 | TRBV7-2 | NA | NA | CAAQGRYSYEQYF | TGTGCCGCACAGGGCCGCTACTCCTACGAGCAGTACTTC
TRBJ1-3 | TRBV19 | NA | NA | CASSIAHLRTGNTIYF | TGTGCCAGTAGTATAGCCCACTTAAGAACTGGAAACACCATATATTTT
TRBJ1-5 | TRBV7-2 | NA | NA | CASSFQGDQPQHF | TGTGCCAGCAGCTTTCAGGGTGATCAGCCCCAGCATTTT
TRBJ1-2 | TRBV5-4 | NA | NA | CASSWGSRGFDYYGYTF | TGTGCCAGCAGCTGGGGGTCCAGGGGTTTCGATTACTATGGCTACACCTTC
TRBJ2-1 | TRBV7-2 | NA | NA | CASSVQYEQFF | TGTGCCAGCAGCGTCCAGTATGAGCAGTTCTTC
TRBJ2-7 | TRBV28 | once | TRBD1 | CASSLGTGWAYEQYF | TGTGCCAGCAGTTTGGGGACAGGGTGGGCCTACGAGCAGTACTTC
TRBJ2-3 | TRBV7-6 | NA | TRBD2 | CASSPGTSGSGADTQYF | TGTGCCAGCAGCCCCGGGACTAGCGGGAGCGGGGCAGATACGCAGTATTTT
TRBJ1-2 | TRBV29-1 | NA | NA | CSVEGAGEKVPGYGYTF | TGCAGCGTGGAAGGGGCCGGGGAAAAAGTACCCGGTTATGGCTACACCTTC
TRBJ2-7 | TRBV27 | NA | TRBD2 | CASSLTSGSSYEQYF | TGTGCCAGCAGTTTGACTAGCGGGAGCTCCTACGAGCAGTACTTC